Presented here are 28 T cell receptor beta chains from one specimen sequenced in a study of PD-1 blockade in classical Hodgkin lymphoma. Relapse after autologous stem cell transplantation occurred in every patient, and brentuximab vedotin exposure varied. Using immunoSEQ multiplex PCR, the repertoire was profiled, and TCRdb retains in-frame clones only, with some absent. The data contain more than 85,000 clones, 80% to 95% of them singletons. Material: peripheral blood mononuclear cells (PBMCs), obtained before the second cycle of nivolumab. The source of these receptors is a human donor with classical Hodgkin lymphoma.

This clone has just a few counts. The V gene is TRBV7-9, the J gene TRBJ1-2, with unresolved D. The CDR3 sequence is 13 residues long. The germline gives CDR1 SEHNR, CDR2 FQNEAQ (reference sequence). V was trimmed by 5 bases and J by 3 bases, leaving 10 bases between them. CDR3 residues: CASSLPLYYGYTF. CDR3 nucleotides: TGTGCCAGCAGCCTCCCCCTCTACTATGGCTACACCTTC.

This chain links TRBV11-2 with TRBJ2-3; D may be TRBD2 (6 bases). Trimming took off 3 bases at V and 0 bases at J, with 16 bases between the two ends. CDR1 SGHAT and CDR2 FQNNGV come from the germline V gene. The CDR3 spans 17 residues. CDR3 in DNA: TGTGCCAGCAGCTTTGACGGGAGACCATCTAGCACAGATACGCAGTATTTT. This sequence encodes CASSFDGRPSSTDTQYF.

V gene TRBV6-4 combines with J gene TRBJ2-1; 9 bases match TRBD1. The CDR3 spans 16 residues. The trim removed 0 bases at V and 2 bases at J, leaving 2 bases unmatched. The germline V gene has CDR1 MRHNA and CDR2 SNTAGT. CDR3 amino acids: CASSDSWTGAYNEQFF. The CDR3 DNA follows: TGTGCCAGCAGTGACTCGTGGACAGGGGCCTACAATGAGCAGTTCTTC.

The count of this clone is one. The chain combines TRBV19 with TRBJ2-3; D gene ambiguous. Per germline, CDR1 LNHDA and CDR2 SQIVND (reference sequence). The germline V and J ends were trimmed by 3 bases and 0 bases, with 19 bases remaining between them. The CDR3 contains 18 residues. As DNA, the CDR3 is TGTGCCAGTAGTATTGGTTTTCTCTCCACCCGAAGCACAGATACGCAGTATTTT. Its translation: CASSIGFLSTRSTDTQYF.

This rearrangement joins TRBV19 to TRBJ2-5; possible D gene TRBD2, 6 bases. This CDR3 has 15 amino acids. CDR1 is LNHDA, CDR2 SQIVND, per germline (reference sequence). Trimming cost V 8 bases and J 0 bases, with 16 bases left between them. The CDR3 sequence: CASSQVGGHQETQYF. CDR3 DNA: TGTGCCAGTTCCCAGGTGGGGGGACACCAAGAGACCCAGTACTTC. The full variable domain, its missing parts supplied by reference TRBV19 and TRBJ2-5, is DGGITQSPKYLFRKEGQNVTLSCEQNLNHDAMYWYRQDPGQGLRLIYYSQIVNDFQKGDIAEGYSVSREKKESFPLTVTSAQKNPTAFYLCASSQVGGHQETQYFGPGTRLLVL.

The chain employs TRBV5-4 and TRBJ2-7; 11 bases are a match to TRBD1. Germline V gene data show CDR1 as SGHNT and CDR2 as YYREEE (reference sequence). Trimming removed 0 bases from V and 2 bases from J; junction bases left unmatched: 1. This CDR3 is 15 amino acids long. The DNA of the CDR3 is TGTGCCAGCAGCTTGGCGGGACAGGGGGCCTACGAGCAGTACTTC. It translates to CASSLAGQGAYEQYF.

The V gene is TRBV6-5, the J gene TRBJ2-7; D ambiguous. Germline CDR1 MNHEY, CDR2 SVGAGI. The ends were cut back, 0 bases at V and 1 base at J, with 10 bases in the middle. The CDR3 runs 15 residues. CDR3 sequence (DNA): TGTGCCAGCAGTTACTCACGCCTCCTTTCCTACGAGCAGTACTTC. Its translation is CASSYSRLLSYEQYF.

The chain recombines TRBV2 with TRBJ2-7; 9 bases are a match to TRBD2. Losses at the gene ends were 7 bases for V and 2 bases for J; bases not matched to a gene: 15. This CDR3 region has 17 residues. Per the germline V gene, CDR1 is SNHLY and CDR2 is FYNNEI. CDR3 sequence reads: CASTYRGGGIVAYEQYF. The DNA for the CDR3 is TGTGCCAGCACCTACCGCGGGGGGGGGATTGTGGCCTACGAGCAGTACTTC.

V is TRBV10-3 and J is TRBJ2-5; 12 positions match TRBD1. J was trimmed by 11 bases and V by 1 base; bases with no gene match: 8. The CDR3 runs 15 residues. The germline CDR1 and CDR2 sequences are ENHRY and SYGVKD. The CDR3 is CAISELGQGAQEQYF. The CDR3 DNA follows: TGTGCCATCAGTGAGTTGGGACAGGGGGCACAAGAGCAGTACTTC.

The gene calls are TRBV6-1 and TRBJ1-1; weak D call: TRBD1 (5 bases). Germline V CDR1 and CDR2: MNHNS, SASEGT. The germline V and J ends were trimmed by 7 bases and 11 bases, with 17 bases remaining between them. The CDR3 spans 12 residues. The DNA for the CDR3 is TGTGCCAGCATTCCCCCGGGGGAGGGGGCTTTCTTT. This sequence encodes CASIPPGEGAFF.

The chain joins TRBV5-1 to TRBJ1-2, with TRBD1 identical over 9 bases. The CDR3 loop spans 15 amino acids. Germline V gene data show CDR1 as SGHRS and CDR2 as YFSETQ. Trimming took 4 bases from V and 4 from J; bases not matched to a gene: 8. CDR3 region: CASSLGQGYTYGYTF. CDR3 coding DNA: TGCGCCAGCAGCCTGGGACAGGGCTACACCTATGGCTACACCTTC. Combining the CDR3 with reference TRBV5-1 and TRBJ1-2 gives the whole variable domain KAGVTQTPRYLIKTRGQQVTLSCSPISGHRSVSWYQQTPGQGLQFLFEYFSETQRNKGNFPGRFSGRQFSNSRSEMNVSTLELGDSALYLCASSLGQGYTYGYTFGSGTRLTVV.

This chain joins TRBV6-1 and TRBJ2-1; no clear D. CDR1 is MNHNS and CDR2 is SASEGT in the germline V gene. Trimming cost V 2 bases and J 8 bases, with 7 bases left between them. The CDR3 spans 12 residues. CDR3 amino acids: CASSEPIYEQFF. The CDR3, as DNA: TGTGCCAGCAGTGAACCCATCTATGAGCAGTTCTTC.

The chain combines TRBV6-5 with TRBJ1-1, with a tentative D call TRBD1 (6 bases). The germline gives CDR1 MNHEY, CDR2 SVGAGI. The CDR3 extends over 16 amino acids. V gave up 2 bases and J gave up 3 bases, with 16 bases separating them. The CDR3 DNA reads TGTGCCAGCAGTTACGGGATCGACAGGCCCTACACTGAAGCTTTCTTT. It is translated as CASSYGIDRPYTEAFF.

This chain connects TRBV9 to TRBJ1-2, with TRBD1 identical over 7 bases. This CDR3 has 14 residues. Germline assignment: CDR1 SGDLS and CDR2 YYNGEE. V was clipped by 3 bases and J by 2 bases; unmatched bases: 4. CDR3 sequence (DNA): TGTGCCAGCAGCGCAGGGGACAGAAACTATGGCTACACCTTC. As protein: CASSAGDRNYGYTF. Filled out from reference TRBV9 and TRBJ1-2, the complete variable domain reads DSGVTQTPKHLITATGQRVTLRCSPRSGDLSVYWYQQSLDQGLQFLIQYYNGEERAKGNILERFSAQQFPDLHSELNLSSLELGDSALYFCASSAGDRNYGYTFGSGTRLTVV.

The V and J genes are TRBV13 and TRBJ2-3; no reliable D call. The germline V gene has CDR1 PRHDT and CDR2 FYEKMQ (reference sequence). The ends were cut back, 5 bases at V and 4 bases at J, with 16 bases in the middle. This CDR3 contains 15 residues. The CDR3 DNA reads as TGTGCCAGCAGCCAATTGGGATTCGCCGCAGATACGCAGTATTTT. This encodes CASSQLGFAADTQYF. Supplemented by reference TRBV13 and TRBJ2-3, the full variable domain reads AAGVIQSPRHLIKEKRETATLKCYPIPRHDTVYWYQQGPGQDPQFLISFYEKMQSDKGSIPDRFSAQQFSDYHSELNMSSLELGDSALYFCASSQLGFAADTQYFGPGTRLTVL.

This chain connects TRBV19 to TRBJ1-1, with D tentatively TRBD1 (5 bases). The CDR3 is made up of 16 amino acids. The V end lost 4 bases, the J end lost 1 base, and 16 bases lay between the germline ends. The V gene's germline CDR1 is LNHDA and CDR2 SQIVND (reference sequence). The DNA for the CDR3 is TGTGCCAGTAGTAGGTCGTTTAGGGGCGAGAACACTGAAGCTTTCTTT. Protein: CASSRSFRGENTEAFF.

This clone was recorded once. The junction does not match germline at one end; this may be a read error. This rearrangement joins TRBV28 to TRBJ2-7; 8 bases align to TRBD2. This CDR3 is 11 amino acids long. Germline V gives CDR1 MDHEN, CDR2 SYDVKM. CDR3 nucleotides: TGTGCCAGCAGTTCGGGAGGGGACGAAAACTTC. This translates into CASSSGGDENF.

V is TRBV19 and J is TRBJ1-2; 7 bases are a match to TRBD1. In germline, CDR1 is LNHDA, CDR2 SQIVND (reference sequence). The junction had 8 bases not matched to a gene; V was cut back by 3 bases and J by 4 bases. The CDR3 consists of 15 residues. For the CDR3, the DNA is TGTGCCAGTAGTATTGGGAGGACAGGCGGCTATGGCTACACCTTC. Encoded protein: CASSIGRTGGYGYTF.

This clone was detected only once. The chain employs TRBV5-6 and TRBJ2-2; 9 bases match TRBD1. The trim removed 1 base at V and 3 bases at J, leaving 10 bases unmatched. There are 18 residues in the CDR3. Germline CDR1 reads SGHDT; CDR2 reads YYEEEE. As DNA, the CDR3 is TGTGCCAGCAGCTTGTTCCTCTACAGGGGGCAGTACACCGGGGAGCTGTTTTTT. Protein sequence: CASSLFLYRGQYTGELFF.

The V and J genes are TRBV5-1 and TRBJ2-7; 8 nucleotides align to TRBD1. Germline V lookup: CDR1 SGHRS, CDR2 YFSETQ. Trimming removed 2 bases from V and 6 bases from J; junction bases left unmatched: 7. This CDR3 has 14 residues. The CDR3 loop is CASSLRQGLSEQYF. CDR3 nucleotide sequence: TGCGCCAGCAGCTTAAGACAGGGGTTATCCGAGCAGTACTTC.

The chain links TRBV29-1 to TRBJ2-1; unclear D gene. This CDR3 spans 17 amino acids. With 6 bases removed from V and 6 bases from J, the gap between germline ends came to 27 bases. Germline V gene data show CDR1 as SQVTM and CDR2 as ANQGSEA. Here the CDR3 reads CSVAPGPVGSRSNEQFF. DNA for the CDR3: TGCAGCGTAGCCCCCGGGCCTGTTGGTTCCCGCAGCAATGAGCAGTTCTTC.

The chain carries TRBV2 and TRBJ2-7, with 13 bases aligning to TRBD2. The V gene's germline CDR1 is SNHLY and CDR2 FYNNEI. V was clipped by 7 bases and J by 1 base; unmatched bases: 13. The CDR3 contains 18 residues. CDR3 nucleotide sequence: TGTGCCAGCATATGGGACGGGACTAGCGGGATTGAGTCCTACGAGCAGTACTTC. This encodes CASIWDGTSGIESYEQYF.

The rearrangement uses TRBV14 and TRBJ2-7; possible D gene TRBD1, 6 bases. CDR1 is SGHDN and CDR2 is FVKESK in the germline V gene. The CDR3 contains 12 residues. V was clipped by 6 bases and J by 6 bases, with 12 bases between them. CDR3 sequence: CASSPWGREQYF. DNA of the CDR3: TGTGCCAGCAGTCCTTGGGGGCGCGAGCAGTACTTC. Using reference TRBV14 and TRBJ2-7 for the parts outside the CDR3, the full variable domain is EAGVTQFPSHSVIEKGQTVTLRCDPISGHDNLYWYRRVMGKEIKFLLHFVKESKQDESGMPNNRFLAERTGGTYSTLKVQPAELEDSGVYFCASSPWGREQYFGPGTRLTVT.

The chain couples TRBV29-1 to TRBJ1-5; tentative D call: TRBD1 (6 bases). V was clipped by 8 bases and J by 5 bases, with 16 bases between them. The CDR3 spans 13 residues. Germline V gene data show CDR1 as SQVTM and CDR2 as ANQGSEA. For the CDR3, the DNA is TGCAGCATTTCCACAGGGACCCATCAGCCCCAGCATTTT. Translation gives CSISTGTHQPQHF.

V is TRBV19 and J is TRBJ1-1; 8 positions agree with TRBD1. Unmatched junction bases numbered 7, after V lost 5 bases and J lost 5 bases. The CDR3 is made up of 14 amino acids. CDR1 and CDR2 (germline): LNHDA, SQIVND (reference sequence). This CDR3 reads CASSAWTGRTEAFF. The CDR3 DNA follows: TGTGCCAGTAGTGCTTGGACAGGGAGGACTGAAGCTTTCTTT.

This chain links TRBV7-2 with TRBJ1-1, with a possible D match to TRBD1 (6 bases). Germline assignment: CDR1 SGHTA and CDR2 FQGNSA. The CDR3 has 14 residues. V was cut by 3 bases and J by 5 bases, with 13 bases left in between. This CDR3 is CASSFGGLGTEAFF. DNA of the CDR3: TGTGCCAGCAGCTTTGGGGGGCTGGGGACTGAAGCTTTCTTT.

J is TRBJ2-3 and V is TRBV27; D uncertain. The V and J ends lost 3 bases and 8 bases respectively, with 6 bases between them. The CDR3 runs 11 residues. Looked up from germline, CDR1 is MNHEY and CDR2 is SMNVEV (reference sequence). The CDR3 coding sequence is TGTGCCAGCAGTTTCGATACTACGCAGTATTTT. This sequence encodes CASSFDTTQYF.

This chain links TRBV27 with TRBJ2-7, with 12 bases lining up with TRBD2. The CDR3 sequence is 18 residues long. Germline V gene sequence: CDR1 MNHEY, CDR2 SMNVEV (reference sequence). The trim removed 7 bases at V and 3 bases at J, leaving 16 bases unmatched. The CDR3 coding sequence is TGTGCCAGCAAGGCTAGCGGGAGGGCTCACTACTACTACTACGAGCAGTACTTC. This gives the protein CASKASGRAHYYYYEQYF.